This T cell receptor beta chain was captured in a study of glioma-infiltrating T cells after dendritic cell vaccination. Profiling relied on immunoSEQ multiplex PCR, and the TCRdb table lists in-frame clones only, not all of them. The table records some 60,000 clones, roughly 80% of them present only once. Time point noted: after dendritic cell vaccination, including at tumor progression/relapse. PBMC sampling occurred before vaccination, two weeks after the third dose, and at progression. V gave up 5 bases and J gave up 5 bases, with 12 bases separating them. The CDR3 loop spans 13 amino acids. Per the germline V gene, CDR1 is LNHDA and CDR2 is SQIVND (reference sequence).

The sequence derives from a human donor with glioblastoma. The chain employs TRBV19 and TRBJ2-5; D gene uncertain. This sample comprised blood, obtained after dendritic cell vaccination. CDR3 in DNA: TGTGCCAGTAGTGTAAACCAAGCCGAGACCCAGTACTTC. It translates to CASSVNQAETQYF.